The rows below give T cell receptor beta chains drawn from one sample of a study of cytomegalovirus exposure and HLA in healthy donors. Produced via immunoSEQ multiplex PCR; TCRdb's table is partial and in-frame only. The sample lists 100,000 to 150,000 clones, around nine tenths occurring once. The specimen sequenced was PBMCs. Source of these receptors: a woman in her twenties or thirties in good health and CMV-seronegative. Each CDR3 is given with its conserved first and last residue. A D gene is named only where the DNA matches it firmly. A clone size is listed for some rows: how often the clone was seen (once, few, many), or a class if it is expanded.

J gene,D gene,V gene,clone size,CDR3 DNA,CDR3 protein
TRBJ2-1,.,TRBV30,.,TGTGCCTGGAGTGGCCGCAGGAGGGGGCTAGATTACAATGAGCAGTTCTTC,CAWSGRRRGLDYNEQFF
TRBJ2-1,TRBD2,TRBV5-1,.,TGCGCCAGCAGCGTTAGCGGGGGGGCTTACAATGAGCAGTTCTTC,CASSVSGGAYNEQFF
TRBJ1-2,.,TRBV13,.,TGTGCCAGCAGCTTAGAGGGGGGCTACACCTTC,CASSLEGGYTF
TRBJ2-3,TRBD2,TRBV7-2,.,TGTGCCAGCAGCTTAATAGCGGGGGGCACAGATACGCAGTATTTT,CASSLIAGGTDTQYF
TRBJ2-1,.,TRBV7-2,.,TGTGCCAGCAGCTTAGCGCGGTACAATGAGCAGTTCTTC,CASSLARYNEQFF
TRBJ1-1,.,TRBV18,.,TGTGCCAGCTCACCGAGACGCGGAGAAAACACTGAAGCTTTCTTT,CASSPRRGENTEAFF
TRBJ1-2,TRBD1,TRBV29-1,.,TGCAGCGTTGAGAGCCTGGACAGGAACTATGGCTACACCTTC,CSVESLDRNYGYTF
TRBJ2-5,.,TRBV4-1,.,TGCGCCAGCAGCCGAATATTGAGTAGCGAAGAGACCCAGTACTTC,CASSRILSSEETQYF
TRBJ1-6,.,TRBV28,.,TGTGCCAGCCTGGCCGAAGGACAGTATAATTCACCCCTCCACTTT,CASLAEGQYNSPLHF
TRBJ2-7,TRBD2,TRBV7-8,.,TGTGCCAGCAGCAAACGTTCCCCGGGACTAGCGGGAGCTTACGAGCAGTACTTC,CASSKRSPGLAGAYEQYF
TRBJ1-5,.,TRBV19,.,TGTGCCAGTAGTATAAGCAGGGATGAGCCCCAGCATTTT,CASSISRDEPQHF
TRBJ2-7,.,TRBV7-2,.,TGTGCCAGCAGCTTAATTCAGGCGGGCCGGAGTCCTTACGAGCAGTACTTC,CASSLIQAGRSPYEQYF
TRBJ2-7,.,TRBV28,.,TGTGCCAGCAGTTTATTCCAGGCTGCCTACGAGCAGTACTTC,CASSLFQAAYEQYF
TRBJ2-3,.,TRBV4-3,.,TGCGCCAGCAGCCAAGGGCGGGCGAATGATCGGACTGATACGCAGTATTTT,CASSQGRANDRTDTQYF
TRBJ1-1,.,TRBV18,.,TGTGCCAGCTCACCGGGTGCGGCAGAGGAAGCTTTCTTT,CASSPGAAEEAFF
TRBJ2-7,.,TRBV6-5,few,TGTGCCAGCAGTCACGCCACTAGTCTCTACGAGCAGTACTTC,CASSHATSLYEQYF
TRBJ1-6,TRBD1,TRBV7-8,.,TGTGCCAGCAGCCCGCGACAGGGCCCTAATTCACCCCTCCACTTT,CASSPRQGPNSPLHF
TRBJ2-1,.,TRBV5-3,.,TGTGCCAGAAGACAGACACTGGATGATGTATACAATGAGCAGTTCTTC,CARRQTLDDVYNEQFF
TRBJ1-2,TRBD1,TRBV6-5,once,TGTGCCAGCAGGGCGACAGGGGAAGTTAATGGCTACACCTTC,CASRATGEVNGYTF
TRBJ1-2,.,TRBV4-3,.,TGCGCCAGCAGCCAAGATCCCAGAACTACCTATGGCTACACCTTC,CASSQDPRTTYGYTF
TRBJ2-3,TRBD2,TRBV5-4,.,TGTGCCAGCAGCTTGGGGGGGACTATTGAGTATTTT,CASSLGGTIEYF
TRBJ2-5,.,TRBV29-1,.,TGCAGCGTTGAAGAGGGAGAACTACAAGAGACCCAGTACTTC,CSVEEGELQETQYF
TRBJ2-1,TRBD2,TRBV19,.,TGTGCCAGTACCCAAACACCAATGACGGGAGGGCGCAATGAGCAGTTCTTC,CASTQTPMTGGRNEQFF
TRBJ2-5,TRBD2,TRBV18,.,TGTGCCAGCTCACCAGGGATAGCGGGAGGAGGAGAGACCCAGTACTTC,CASSPGIAGGGETQYF
TRBJ2-7,.,TRBV5-6,few,TGTGCCAGCAGCTTGGTATCCGAGCAGTACTTC,CASSLVSEQYF
TRBJ2-3,.,TRBV4-3,.,TGCGCCAGCAGCCAAGATCTCGGGGGGCGCACAGATACGCAGTATTTT,CASSQDLGGRTDTQYF
TRBJ2-5,TRBD1,TRBV7-2,.,TGTGCCAGCAGTTCACAGACAGGGTGGCAGACCCAGTACTTC,CASSSQTGWQTQYF
TRBJ2-7,.,TRBV6-6,.,TGTGCCAGCAGTTCCCAGGAAACCTACGAGCAGTACTTC,CASSSQETYEQYF
TRBJ2-3,TRBD2,TRBV28,.,TGTGCCAGCAGTCTCCTAGCGGGAGGTGGAGACACAGATACGCAGTATTTT,CASSLLAGGGDTDTQYF
TRBJ2-5,.,TRBV25-1,few,TGTGCCAGCAGTGCTAAGGACAGTGAAGAGACCCAGTACTTC,CASSAKDSEETQYF
TRBJ2-7,.,TRBV6-5,.,TGTGCCAGCAAAAGACAGGCTAGCTCCTACGAGCAGTACTTC,CASKRQASSYEQYF
TRBJ2-2,.,TRBV19,.,TGTGCCAGTAGTATAGCGCAGGGTCGGGCCGGGGAGCTGTTTTTT,CASSIAQGRAGELFF
TRBJ1-1,.,TRBV5-4,once,TGTGCCAGCAGCTTGGGGGGCGGGGGCACTGAAGCTTTCTTT,CASSLGGGGTEAFF
TRBJ2-5,TRBD1,TRBV15,.,TGTGCCACCAGCAGAGCGACAGGGAGATGGGAGACCCAGTACTTC,CATSRATGRWETQYF
TRBJ2-5,TRBD1,TRBV9,once,TGTGCCAGCAGCGTTACTGCACAGGGGATGTGGGAGACCCAGTACTTC,CASSVTAQGMWETQYF